The 27 T cell receptor beta chains given below trace back to one sample, sequenced in a study of blood T cell repertoires in COVID-19. The repertoire was sequenced with immunoSEQ multiplex PCR; TCRdb's copy has only in-frame clones and lacks some. The top ten hold roughly 10% of the sample, which has roughly 160,000 clones, roughly 80% seen once. Source material: peripheral blood. Receptors originate from a man in his 70s with active or convalescent COVID-19.

The rearrangement links TRBV19 to TRBJ1-5; 9 nucleotides line up with TRBD1. Germline lookup yields CDR1 LNHDA and CDR2 SQIVND (reference sequence). The CDR3 sequence is 16 residues long. The ends lost 3 bases at V and 4 bases at J; junction bases unmatched: 7. DNA of the CDR3: TGTGCCAGTAGTATCCCCCCGGGACAGGGAAATCAGCCCCAGCATTTT. Its protein is CASSIPPGQGNQPQHF.

J is TRBJ2-1 and V is TRBV24-1; TRBD2 aligns across 10 bases. V lost 1 base, J lost 4 bases, and 0 bases stayed unmatched. The CDR3 totals 15 residues. Germline V lookup: CDR1 KGHDR, CDR2 SFDVKD. Here the CDR3 reads CATSDLAGGYNEQFF. CDR3 bases: TGTGCCACCAGTGATTTAGCGGGAGGGTACAATGAGCAGTTCTTC.

V usage is TRBV29-1 and J usage is TRBJ1-1; unclear D gene. V gave up 7 bases and J gave up 1 base, with 10 bases separating them. CDR1 and CDR2 from the germline V gene are SQVTM and ANQGSEA. This CDR3 is built from 12 residues. In DNA, the CDR3 is TGCAGCGCCTCTACGGGGAACACTGAAGCTTTCTTT. This codes for CSASTGNTEAFF.

The chain uses TRBV6-2 or TRBV6-3 and TRBJ1-2, with a weak D call TRBD1 (6 bases). In germline, CDR1 is MNHEY, CDR2 SVGEGT. The V end lost 5 bases, the J end lost 8 bases, and 18 bases lay between the germline ends. The CDR3 extends over 14 amino acids. The CDR3 sequence: CASSQRRQERGYTF. As DNA, the CDR3 is TGTGCCAGCAGTCAACGTCGACAGGAAAGGGGCTACACCTTC.

This chain uses TRBV19 with TRBJ2-3; TRBD2 is a possible D gene (5 bases). Trimming stripped 10 bases from V and 1 base from J, with 18 bases between. CDR1 LNHDA and CDR2 SQIVND come from the germline V gene (reference sequence). This CDR3 is 15 amino acids long. CDR3 residues: CATLDRGSGTDTQYF. CDR3 nucleotides: TGTGCCACTCTCGATAGAGGTAGCGGCACAGATACGCAGTATTTT.

V is TRBV5-1 and J is TRBJ2-2, with 7 nucleotides matching TRBD2. Germline CDR1 reads SGHRS; CDR2 reads YFSETQ. The J segment lost 0 bases and the V segment lost 7 bases, leaving 3 bases of the junction unmatched. The length of the CDR3 is 14 residues. CDR3 residues: CASVGTTNTGELFF. The CDR3 DNA is TGCGCCAGCGTCGGGACTACGAACACCGGGGAGCTGTTTTTT.

V gene TRBV28 combines with J gene TRBJ1-5; the D gene is possibly TRBD1 (5 bases). With 2 bases removed from V and 4 bases from J, the gap between germline ends came to 6 bases. Germline CDR1 is MDHEN and CDR2 is SYDVKM. CDR3 length: 13 amino acids. For the CDR3, the DNA is TGTGCCAGCAGTTTACCAGGGAATCAGCCCCAGCATTTT. It encodes CASSLPGNQPQHF.

This clone was picked up a small number of times. The rearrangement links TRBV9 to TRBJ1-2; the D is unclear. Germline V CDR1 and CDR2: SGDLS, YYNGEE. V was trimmed by 7 bases and J by 3 bases, leaving 7 bases between them. This CDR3 has 11 residues. CDR3 sequence reads: CASFGYYGYTF. Written as DNA, the CDR3 is TGTGCCAGCTTCGGTTACTATGGCTACACCTTC. The complete variable domain, with remaining parts taken from reference TRBV9 and TRBJ1-2, reads DSGVTQTPKHLITATGQRVTLRCSPRSGDLSVYWYQQSLDQGLQFLIQYYNGEERAKGNILERFSAQQFPDLHSELNLSSLELGDSALYFCASFGYYGYTFGSGTRLTVV.

The table lists this clone with a few counts. This sequence joins TRBV5-1 and TRBJ1-1, with unresolved D. The V gene's germline CDR1 is SGHRS and CDR2 YFSETQ. V lost 0 bases to trimming and J lost 1 base, with 7 bases between them. The CDR3 consists of 14 residues. The CDR3 is CASSLDRRNTEAFF. CDR3 nucleotide sequence: TGCGCCAGCAGCTTGGATCGGAGGAACACTGAAGCTTTCTTT.

The gene calls are TRBV4-1 and TRBJ2-5, with 9 bases aligning to TRBD1. The CDR3 runs to 15 residues. CDR1 is MGHRA, CDR2 YSYEKL, per germline. V shed 3 bases, J shed 7 bases, and the junction held 9 bases outside the gene matches. The CDR3 DNA is TGCGCCAGCAGCCAGGACCCTGGGACAGGGCGGACCCAGTACTTC. This encodes CASSQDPGTGRTQYF.

This clone was picked up one time. The rearrangement uses TRBV6-5 and TRBJ2-7; possible D gene TRBD1, 6 bases. The CDR3 consists of 15 residues. V was trimmed by 6 bases and J by 4 bases, leaving 19 bases between them. The germline gives CDR1 MNHEY, CDR2 SVGAGI. The CDR3 DNA reads TGTGCCAGCAGAACGGACAGATACAATCTTTACGAGCAGTACTTC. Amino acids: CASRTDRYNLYEQYF.

In its sample, this clone was seen a few times. This chain connects TRBV11-2 to TRBJ2-1, with no clear D. Germline V gene data show CDR1 as SGHAT and CDR2 as FQNNGV. There are 15 residues in the CDR3. V lost 0 bases and J lost 0, with 6 bases in between. CDR3 protein: CASSLEWSSYNEQFF. The CDR3 DNA follows: TGTGCCAGCAGCTTAGAGTGGAGCTCCTACAATGAGCAGTTCTTC.

The V gene is TRBV5-1, the J gene TRBJ2-3, with 8 bases that match TRBD2. The CDR3 runs to 15 residues. The J segment lost 5 bases and the V segment lost 3 bases, leaving 8 bases of the junction unmatched. Germline V gene lookup returns CDR1 SGHRS and CDR2 YFSETQ. CDR3 amino acids: CASSWERERGDTQYF. CDR3 in DNA: TGCGCCAGCAGCTGGGAGCGGGAGAGGGGAGATACGCAGTATTTT.

The J gene is TRBJ1-5, the V gene TRBV7-8; 8 bases are shared with TRBD1. Per germline, CDR1 SGHVS and CDR2 FQNEAQ. This CDR3 has 18 amino acids. The junction had 12 bases not matched to a gene; V was cut back by 5 bases and J by 0 bases. CDR3: CASSPGTGSPYSNQPQHF. The CDR3 DNA reads as TGTGCCAGCAGCCCCGGGACAGGTTCCCCGTATAGCAATCAGCCCCAGCATTTT.

The chain has TRBV5-5 and TRBJ2-2; 13 nucleotides match TRBD2. Looked up from germline, CDR1 is SGHKS and CDR2 is YYEKEE (reference sequence). The V gene end was trimmed by 2 bases and the J gene end by 2 bases; junction bases not matched to a gene: 3. This CDR3 region has 17 residues. For the CDR3, the DNA is TGTGCCAGCAGCTTAGGACTAGCGGGAGATAACACCGGGGAGCTGTTTTTT. As protein: CASSLGLAGDNTGELFF.

This clone was counted many times. The V call is TRBV30, the J call TRBJ2-3; 8 bases match TRBD2. The V gene's germline CDR1 is GTSNPN and CDR2 SVGIG (reference sequence). J gave up 5 bases and V 1 base, and 11 bases lay outside the gene matches. The CDR3 is 16 residues long. CDR3 bases: TGTGCCTGGAGTGGGGTAGCGGGGAGACGGAGAGATACGCAGTATTTT. Protein product: CAWSGVAGRRRDTQYF.

The gene calls are TRBV3-1 (or the pseudogene TRBV3-2) and TRBJ2-7; maybe TRBD2 (5 bases). Trimming pared 7 bases from V and 4 bases from J, leaving 20 bases between. This CDR3 region has 15 residues. Germline V gene data show CDR1 as LGHDT and CDR2 as YNNKEL (reference sequence). The CDR3 region is CASTPRREGWYEQYF. Written as DNA, the CDR3 is TGTGCCAGCACCCCAAGAAGAGAGGGTTGGTACGAGCAGTACTTC.

This sequence joins TRBV5-4 and TRBJ1-1, with TRBD1 matching 9 bases. CDR3 length equals 12 residues. After removal of 4 bases from V and 6 bases from J, the junction contained 1 base not matched to a gene. Germline assignment: CDR1 SGHNT and CDR2 YYREEE (reference sequence). CDR3 DNA sequence: TGTGCCAGCAGCCGGACAGGGGCTGAAGCTTTCTTT. It translates to CASSRTGAEAFF. The full variable domain, in which reference TRBV5-4 and TRBJ1-1 provide the parts outside the CDR3, is ETGVTQSPTHLIKTRGQQVTLRCSSQSGHNTVSWYQQALGQGPQFIFQYYREEENGRGNFPPRFSGLQFPNYSSELNVNALELDDSALYLCASSRTGAEAFFGQGTRLTVV.

This chain uses TRBV27 with TRBJ2-7; 7 nucleotides align to TRBD2. Trimming cost V 3 bases and J 1 base; bases outside gene matches: 6. Germline loops: CDR1 MNHEY, CDR2 SMNVEV (reference sequence). The CDR3 loop spans 15 amino acids. Here the CDR3 reads CASSLVLAASYEQYF. CDR3 nucleotides: TGTGCCAGCAGTTTGGTTCTAGCGGCATCCTACGAGCAGTACTTC.

This chain links TRBV18 with TRBJ1-5, with D possibly TRBD1 on 6 matching bases. The V gene's germline CDR1 is KGHSH and CDR2 LQKENI. There are 16 residues in the CDR3. Trimming cost V 6 bases and J 0 bases, with 15 bases left between them. Here the CDR3 DNA reads TGTGCCAGCTCCACCCGGACAGTTTATAGCAATCAGCCCCAGCATTTT. Its translation is CASSTRTVYSNQPQHF. The full variable domain, rest sourced from reference TRBV18 and TRBJ1-5, is NAGVMQNPRHLVRRRGQEARLRCSPMKGHSHVYWYRQLPEEGLKFMVYLQKENIIDESGMPKERFSAEFPKEGPSILRIQQVVRGDSAAYFCASSTRTVYSNQPQHFGDGTRLSIL.

The genes are TRBV18 and TRBJ2-2, with 12 bases lining up with TRBD2. J gave up 7 bases and V 2 bases, and 8 bases lay outside the gene matches. The germline V gene encodes CDR1 KGHSH and CDR2 LQKENI. CDR3 size: 17 residues. The CDR3 protein is CASSPRTSGTRGGELFF. DNA for the CDR3: TGTGCCAGCTCACCAAGGACTAGCGGGACACGGGGCGGGGAGCTGTTTTTT.

The chain carries TRBV9 and TRBJ2-1; D is ambiguous. Germline CDR1 and CDR2: SGDLS and YYNGEE. V was trimmed by 0 bases and J by 0 bases, leaving 7 bases between them. The CDR3 consists of 15 residues. The CDR3 coding sequence is TGTGCCAGCAGCGTAGATGGAGCCTCCTACAATGAGCAGTTCTTC. Residues: CASSVDGASYNEQFF.

This clone showed up just a few times. The same CDR3 also results from other DNA sequences found in this sample. The genes are TRBV30 and TRBJ1-6; perhaps TRBD1 as D (5 bases). Per germline, CDR1 GTSNPN and CDR2 SVGIG (reference sequence). V lost 1 base and J lost 6, with 7 bases in between. This CDR3 is built from 13 residues. The CDR3 DNA follows: TGTGCCTGGAGTGGCCAGGGTAATTCACCCCTCCACTTT. As protein: CAWSGQGNSPLHF.

The V call is TRBV7-8, the J call TRBJ1-5; D is uncertain. The CDR3 is 17 residues long. The V gene's germline CDR1 is SGHVS and CDR2 FQNEAQ. V was cut by 0 bases and J by 2 bases, with 14 bases left in between. In DNA form, the CDR3 reads TGTGCCAGCAGCTTAGCGAGGCTCCCCGGCGGCAATCAGCCCCAGCATTTT. Protein: CASSLARLPGGNQPQHF. The full variable domain, with the rest looked up from reference TRBV7-8 and TRBJ1-5, is GAGVSQSPRYKVAKRGQDVALRCDPISGHVSLFWYQQALGQGPEFLTYFQNEAQLDKSGLPSDRFFAERPEGSVSTLKIQRTQQEDSAVYLCASSLARLPGGNQPQHFGDGTRLSIL.

The V call is TRBV7-2, the J call TRBJ1-3; D is uncertain. Germline V gene lookup returns CDR1 SGHTA and CDR2 FQGNSA. The CDR3 is made up of 14 amino acids. The V end lost 4 bases, the J end lost 1 base, and 8 bases lay between the germline ends. The CDR3 spells CASSSSGSGNTIYF. For the CDR3, the DNA is TGTGCCAGCAGCTCGTCGGGTTCTGGAAACACCATATATTTT. The full variable domain, rest sourced from reference TRBV7-2 and TRBJ1-3, is GAGVSQSPSNKVTEKGKDVELRCDPISGHTALYWYRQSLGQGLEFLIYFQGNSAPDKSGLPSDRFSAERTGGSVSTLTIQRTQQEDSAVYLCASSSSGSGNTIYFGEGSWLTVV.

This clone was observed a handful of times. The sample holds other DNA sequences that translate to the same CDR3. The V call is TRBV5-1, the J call TRBJ2-5; D possibly corresponds to TRBD1 (6 bases). Trimming stripped 0 bases from V and 3 bases from J, with 6 bases between. The CDR3 loop spans 13 amino acids. Looked up from germline, CDR1 is SGHRS and CDR2 is YFSETQ. Here the CDR3 DNA reads TGCGCCAGCAGCTTGGACAGGGAAGAGACCCAGTACTTC. Translated, it gives CASSLDREETQYF.

This clone was counted between two and nine times. The chain couples TRBV25-1 to TRBJ1-4, with 7 bases that match TRBD1. Germline V lookup: CDR1 MGHDK, CDR2 SYGVNS. J gave up 7 bases and V 3 bases, and 11 bases lay outside the gene matches. The CDR3 length is 16 residues. The CDR3 sequence: CASSDHRQGSSEKLFF. DNA for the CDR3: TGTGCCAGCAGTGATCATCGACAGGGCTCAAGTGAAAAACTGTTTTTT. The full variable domain, in which reference TRBV25-1 and TRBJ1-4 provide the parts outside the CDR3, is EADIYQTPRYLVIGTGKKITLECSQTMGHDKMYWYQQDPGMELHLIHYSYGVNSTEKGDLSSESTVSRIRTEHFPLTLESARPSHTSQYLCASSDHRQGSSEKLFFGSGTQLSVL.